These T cell receptor beta chains were read from a single sample in a study of blood T cell repertoires in COVID-19. Profiling relied on immunoSEQ multiplex PCR, and the TCRdb table lists in-frame clones only, not all of them. The sample has over 65,000 clones, about 86% seen once. The sequenced sample consisted of peripheral blood. The source of these receptors is an elderly man with acute or convalescent COVID-19. Each CDR3 is given with its conserved first and last residue. D genes are given only for firm matches. The size of a clone is reported for some rows only, either as once, few or many, or as a class for expanded clones.

clone_size d_call j_call v_call cdr3_aa cdr3_nt
NA TRBD1 TRBJ1-1 TRBV3-1/TRBV3-2 CASSQRDSHTEAFF TGTGCCAGCAGCCAGCGGGACAGCCACACTGAAGCTTTCTTT
NA NA TRBJ1-1 TRBV19 CASSIGGEGTEAFF TGTGCCAGTAGTATAGGCGGGGAAGGGACTGAAGCTTTCTTT
few NA TRBJ1-2 TRBV18 CASSPDYRDYGYTF TGTGCCAGCTCACCGGATTACAGGGACTATGGCTACACCTTC
few TRBD1 TRBJ1-5 TRBV19 CASSYTGDGQPQHF TGTGCCAGTAGCTATACAGGGGACGGTCAGCCCCAGCATTTT
NA TRBD1 TRBJ2-7 TRBV6-5 CASRGGQGDYEQYF TGTGCCAGCAGAGGGGGACAGGGGGACTACGAGCAGTACTTC
NA NA TRBJ1-2 TRBV28 CASSLMDSYGYTF TGTGCCAGCAGTTTAATGGACAGCTATGGCTACACCTTC
NA TRBD2 TRBJ2-2 TRBV18 CASSPMRELNTGELFF TGTGCCAGCTCACCGATGCGGGAGCTCAACACCGGGGAGCTGTTTTTT
once NA TRBJ1-3 TRBV7-2 CASSKVGWSSGNTIYF TGTGCCAGCAGCAAAGTCGGGTGGAGCTCTGGAAACACCATATATTTT
once TRBD2 TRBJ2-1 TRBV5-1 CASSPASGRYNEQFF TGCGCCAGCAGCCCTGCTAGCGGGAGGTACAATGAGCAGTTCTTC
NA TRBD2 TRBJ2-3 TRBV6-2/TRBV6-3 CASSYLRTLAGEKDTQYF TGTGCCAGCAGTTACTTGCGGACACTAGCGGGAGAAAAAGATACGCAGTATTTT
NA NA TRBJ2-7 TRBV6-5 CASSYSQIYEQYF TGTGCCAGCAGTTACTCGCAGATCTACGAGCAGTACTTC
once NA TRBJ2-1 TRBV19 CASSIGVGGRFEQFF TGTGCCAGTAGTATAGGAGTGGGGGGGCGCTTTGAGCAGTTCTTC
few TRBD1 TRBJ2-7 TRBV5-4 CASSLLGTGSYEQYF TGTGCCAGCAGCTTGTTAGGGACAGGGTCCTACGAGCAGTACTTC
NA NA TRBJ2-3 TRBV6-6 CASKMGRSTDTQYF TGTGCCAGCAAGATGGGGCGTAGCACAGATACGCAGTATTTT
NA TRBD1 TRBJ2-3 TRBV6-5 CASTPGQGDTQYF TGTGCCAGCACCCCGGGACAGGGTGATACGCAGTATTTT
NA TRBD1 TRBJ1-1 TRBV5-1 CASSLAGGPNTEAFF TGCGCCAGCAGCTTGGCAGGGGGACCGAACACTGAAGCTTTCTTT
NA TRBD1 TRBJ1-2 TRBV20-1 CSASVRQGEGGYTF TGCAGTGCTAGTGTTAGACAGGGGGAGGGAGGCTACACCTTC
NA TRBD2 TRBJ2-7 TRBV6-1 CASSDGLAGSYEQYF TGTGCCAGCAGTGACGGACTAGCGGGTTCCTACGAGCAGTACTTC
NA TRBD2 TRBJ2-3 TRBV6-2/TRBV6-3 CASSYSLNPGLADTDTQYF TGTGCCAGCAGTTACTCGCTAAATCCGGGACTAGCGGACACAGATACGCAGTATTTT
NA NA TRBJ2-3 TRBV5-1 CASSRWDKATDTQYF TGCGCCAGCAGCCGCTGGGACAAGGCCACAGATACGCAGTATTTT
NA NA TRBJ1-5 TRBV28 CASSLFWQGSNQPQHF TGTGCCAGCAGTTTATTTTGGCAGGGGAGCAATCAGCCCCAGCATTTT
NA TRBD2 TRBJ2-1 TRBV18 CASSRTSGVDEQFF TGTGCCAGCTCAAGGACTAGTGGGGTTGATGAGCAGTTCTTC
NA NA TRBJ2-1 TRBV18 CASSPRRSSYNEQFF TGTGCCAGCTCACCGAGGCGTAGCTCCTACAATGAGCAGTTCTTC
NA NA TRBJ2-7 TRBV5-5 CASSLARAYEQYF TGTGCCAGCAGCTTGGCCAGGGCCTACGAGCAGTACTTC
NA TRBD2 TRBJ2-7 TRBV5-1 CASSLAGVPYEQYF TGCGCCAGCAGCCTAGCGGGAGTTCCCTACGAGCAGTACTTC
NA NA TRBJ1-6 TRBV18 CASSPGQVDMGSPLHF TGTGCCAGCTCACCGGGGCAAGTTGATATGGGTTCACCCCTCCACTTT
NA NA TRBJ1-1 TRBV18 CASSPPSRVGGNTEAFF TGTGCCAGCTCACCACCTTCCAGGGTCGGGGGGAACACTGAAGCTTTCTTT
NA TRBD1 TRBJ1-1 TRBV10-3 CAISERGPNTEAFF TGTGCCATCAGTGAGAGGGGGCCGAACACTGAAGCTTTCTTT
NA NA TRBJ1-2 TRBV6-2/TRBV6-3 CASSSDGNYGYTF TGTGCCAGCAGTTCAGACGGGAACTATGGCTACACCTTC
NA NA TRBJ1-1 TRBV28 CASSILIGGSNTEAFF TGTGCCAGCAGTATACTAATTGGGGGGTCGAACACTGAAGCTTTCTTT
NA TRBD1 TRBJ1-2 TRBV18 CASSPGQAMNYGYTF TGTGCCAGCTCACCGGGACAGGCAATGAACTATGGCTACACCTTC
NA NA TRBJ2-7 TRBV20-1 CSASNYYEQYF TGCAGTGCTAGCAACTACTACGAGCAGTACTTC
NA NA TRBJ1-1 TRBV10-3 CAITRVLKTEAFF TGTGCCATCACGAGAGTCCTTAAAACTGAAGCTTTCTTT
NA NA TRBJ1-2 TRBV6-2/TRBV6-3 CASSQRGSSNYGYTF TGTGCCAGCAGTCAGCGGGGGAGTTCCAACTATGGCTACACCTTC
NA NA TRBJ1-1 TRBV19 CASRMVGSNTEAFF TGTGCCAGTAGAATGGTTGGCTCGAACACTGAAGCTTTCTTT
NA TRBD1 TRBJ1-2 TRBV5-1 CASSLTLTGGGDYTF TGCGCCAGCAGCCTAACCCTGACAGGGGGAGGTGATTACACCTTC
NA TRBD2 TRBJ2-1 TRBV28 CASSLRGEGNGEQFF TGTGCCAGCAGTTTACGGGGGGAAGGCAACGGTGAGCAGTTCTTC
NA TRBD1 TRBJ1-6 TRBV27 CASSLDRGVSPLHF TGTGCCAGCAGTCTTGACAGGGGTGTATCACCCCTCCACTTT
NA NA TRBJ1-1 TRBV18 CASSPLDRGRTEAFF TGTGCCAGCTCACCTCTCGACCGGGGGAGGACTGAAGCTTTCTTT
many NA TRBJ1-1 TRBV28 CASSLFPNSNTEAFF TGTGCCAGCAGTTTATTTCCCAACTCGAACACTGAAGCTTTCTTT
NA TRBD2 TRBJ2-1 TRBV19 CASSIWGGSYNEQFF TGTGCCAGTAGTATATGGGGGGGCTCCTACAATGAGCAGTTCTTC
NA TRBD2 TRBJ2-1 TRBV18 CASSPPSGRASNEQFF TGTGCCAGCTCACCACCTAGCGGGAGGGCGAGCAATGAGCAGTTCTTC
once NA TRBJ1-5 TRBV27 CASSLWGGGQPQHF TGTGCCAGCAGTTTATGGGGGGGCGGTCAGCCCCAGCATTTT
NA TRBD1 TRBJ2-2 TRBV18 CASSPRTGATGELFF TGTGCCAGCTCACCAAGGACAGGGGCCACCGGGGAGCTGTTTTTT
NA NA TRBJ2-4 TRBV28 CASSTGVLAKNIQYF TGTGCCAGCAGTACGGGGGTATTGGCCAAAAACATTCAGTACTTC
NA NA TRBJ2-7 TRBV11-2 CASSLTGGPYEQYF TGTGCCAGCAGCTTAACGGGGGGCCCCTACGAGCAGTACTTC
NA NA TRBJ1-2 TRBV29-1 CSVATGPGYGYTF TGCAGCGTTGCAACAGGGCCTGGGTATGGCTACACCTTC
NA NA TRBJ1-5 TRBV18 CASVQGFNQPQHF TGTGCCAGCGTTCAGGGGTTTAATCAGCCCCAGCATTTT
NA TRBD1 TRBJ2-2 TRBV5-1 CASRPDRGNTGELFF TGCGCCAGCAGGCCCGACAGGGGTAACACCGGGGAGCTGTTTTTT
NA TRBD2 TRBJ2-3 TRBV15 CATSRDRLAGAEDTQYF TGTGCCACCAGCAGAGATCGGTTAGCGGGAGCGGAAGATACGCAGTATTTT
NA TRBD1 TRBJ2-3 TRBV2 CASLLPGQGVGTQYF TGTGCCAGCCTCCTACCGGGACAGGGAGTAGGTACGCAGTATTTT
NA NA TRBJ2-7 TRBV18 CASSPASLTYEQYF TGTGCCAGCTCCCCCGCCTCACTTACCTACGAGCAGTACTTC
NA TRBD2 TRBJ2-2 TRBV30 CAWSVFPGGRGTGELFF TGTGCCTGGAGTGTATTTCCGGGAGGGCGGGGCACCGGGGAGCTGTTTTTT
once TRBD1 TRBJ1-4 TRBV4-1 CASSQRTGGFGTNEKLFF TGCGCCAGCAGCCAAAGGACAGGGGGGTTTGGGACTAATGAAAAACTGTTTTTT
NA TRBD2 TRBJ2-1 TRBV6-5 CASSRSGRAYNEQFF TGTGCCAGCAGTCGTAGCGGGAGGGCATACAATGAGCAGTTCTTC